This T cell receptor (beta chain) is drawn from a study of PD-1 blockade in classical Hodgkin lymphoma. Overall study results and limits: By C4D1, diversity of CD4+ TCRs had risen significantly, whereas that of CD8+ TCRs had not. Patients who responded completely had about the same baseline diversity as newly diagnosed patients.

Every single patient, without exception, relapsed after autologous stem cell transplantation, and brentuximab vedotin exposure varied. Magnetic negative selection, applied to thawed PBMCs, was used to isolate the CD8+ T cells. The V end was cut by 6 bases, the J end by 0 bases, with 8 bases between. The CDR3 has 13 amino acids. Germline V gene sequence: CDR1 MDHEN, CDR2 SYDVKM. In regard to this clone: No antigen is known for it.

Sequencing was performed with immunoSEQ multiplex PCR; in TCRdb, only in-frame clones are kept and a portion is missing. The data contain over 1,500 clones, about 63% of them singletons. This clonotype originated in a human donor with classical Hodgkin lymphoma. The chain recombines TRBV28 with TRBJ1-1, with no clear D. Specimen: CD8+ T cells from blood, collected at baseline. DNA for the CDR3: TGTGCCAGCAGACGCACCCTGAACACTGAAGCTTTCTTT. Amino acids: CASRRTLNTEAFF.